This T cell receptor beta chain was captured in a study of beta chain features in type 1 diabetes. Sequencing targeted expressed TCRB transcripts, as all isolated RNA had been reverse transcribed. Sequencing used immunoSEQ multiplex PCR; TCRdb keeps in-frame clones, though not all of them. Among about 400,000 clones listed, 10% to 15% were seen once. The CDR3 has 15 residues. Trimming took 2 bases from V and 8 from J, leaving 14 bases between them. The germline V gene has CDR1 SGDLS and CDR2 YYNGEE. Whole-study results and caveats: Reduced insertions and increased deletions marked VDJ junctions in type 1 diabetes patients. A potential influence of HLA type upon TCRB rearrangement remained unresolved herein. For patients, the naive, central memory and Treg TCRB repertoires appeared more alike than for healthy donors. Researchers report that Type 1 diabetes patients had moderately but significantly shorter TCRB CDR3s across all four CD4+ subsets.

Sorting based on CD45RO/CCR7/CD25/CD127/CD95/CD27 separated CD4+ naive, central memory, regulatory and stem cell-like memory cells. As concerns this clone: What it binds is unknown.

This receptor was taken from a woman between 18 and 29 years old with type 1 diabetes. This rearrangement joins TRBV9 to TRBJ1-6, with D unresolved. Sequencing was performed on naive CD4+ T cells from blood. CDR3 residues: CASSVATPRDSPLHF. In DNA, the CDR3 is TGTGCCAGCAGCGTGGCGACCCCACGGGATTCACCCCTCCACTTT. Filled out from reference TRBV9 and TRBJ1-6, the complete variable domain reads DSGVTQTPKHLITATGQRVTLRCSPRSGDLSVYWYQQSLDQGLQFLIQYYNGEERAKGNILERFSAQQFPDLHSELNLSSLELGDSALYFCASSVATPRDSPLHFGNGTRLTVT.